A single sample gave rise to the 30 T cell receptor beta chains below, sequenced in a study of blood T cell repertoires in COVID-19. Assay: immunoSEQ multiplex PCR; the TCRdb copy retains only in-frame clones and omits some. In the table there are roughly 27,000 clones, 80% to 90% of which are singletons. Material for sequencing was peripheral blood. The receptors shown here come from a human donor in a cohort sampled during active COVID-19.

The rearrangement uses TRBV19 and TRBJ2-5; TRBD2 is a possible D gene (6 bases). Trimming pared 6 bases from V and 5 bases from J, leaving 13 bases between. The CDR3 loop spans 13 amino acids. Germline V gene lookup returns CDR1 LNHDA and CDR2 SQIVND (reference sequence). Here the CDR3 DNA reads TGTGCCAGTAGGGTACGGGGGAGCGAGACCCAGTACTTC. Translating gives CASRVRGSETQYF.

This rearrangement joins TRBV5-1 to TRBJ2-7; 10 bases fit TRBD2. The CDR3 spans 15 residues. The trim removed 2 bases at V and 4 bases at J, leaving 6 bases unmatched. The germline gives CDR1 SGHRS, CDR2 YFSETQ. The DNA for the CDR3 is TGCGCCAGCAGCTTTGGTACTAGCGGGGAGTACGAGCAGTACTTC. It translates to CASSFGTSGEYEQYF.

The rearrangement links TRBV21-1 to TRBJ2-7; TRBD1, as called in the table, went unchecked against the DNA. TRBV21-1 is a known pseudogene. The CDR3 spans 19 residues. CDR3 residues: CASSKRQHPFAGTGAEQYF. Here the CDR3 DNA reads TGTGCCAGCAGCAAACGGCAACATCCCTTTGCCGGGACAGGGGCCGAGCAGTACTTC.

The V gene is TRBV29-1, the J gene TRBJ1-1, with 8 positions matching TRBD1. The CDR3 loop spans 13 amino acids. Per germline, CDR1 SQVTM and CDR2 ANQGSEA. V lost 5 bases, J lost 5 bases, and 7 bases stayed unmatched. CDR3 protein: CSVYNRGFTEAFF. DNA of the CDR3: TGCAGCGTTTATAACAGGGGGTTTACTGAAGCTTTCTTT. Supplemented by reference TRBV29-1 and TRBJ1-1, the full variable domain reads SAVISQKPSRDICQRGTSLTIQCQVDSQVTMMFWYRQQPGQSLTLIATANQGSEATYESGFVIDKFPISRPNLTFSTLTVSNMSPEDSSIYLCSVYNRGFTEAFFGQGTRLTVV.

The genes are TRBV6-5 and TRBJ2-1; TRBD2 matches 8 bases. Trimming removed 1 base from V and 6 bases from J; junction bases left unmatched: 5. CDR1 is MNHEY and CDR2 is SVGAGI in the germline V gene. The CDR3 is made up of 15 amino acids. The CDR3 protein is CASSYFSAGANEQFF. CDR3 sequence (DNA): TGTGCCAGCAGTTACTTTTCAGCGGGGGCCAATGAGCAGTTCTTC.

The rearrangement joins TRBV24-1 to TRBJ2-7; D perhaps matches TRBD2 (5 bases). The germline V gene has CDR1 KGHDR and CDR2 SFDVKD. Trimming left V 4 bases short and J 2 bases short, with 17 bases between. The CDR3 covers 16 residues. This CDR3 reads CATSDSRQTGTYEQYF. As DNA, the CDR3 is TGTGCCACCAGTGACTCGCGGCAGACGGGGACCTACGAGCAGTACTTC.

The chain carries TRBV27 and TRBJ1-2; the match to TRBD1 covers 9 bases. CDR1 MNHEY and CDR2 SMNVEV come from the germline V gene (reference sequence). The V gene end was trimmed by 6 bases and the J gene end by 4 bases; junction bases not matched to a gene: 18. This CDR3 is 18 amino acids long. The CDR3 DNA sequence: TGTGCCAGCAGGCAGACCGGGACAGGGAGGAGTTTGAGCTATGGCTACACCTTC. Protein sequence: CASRQTGTGRSLSYGYTF.

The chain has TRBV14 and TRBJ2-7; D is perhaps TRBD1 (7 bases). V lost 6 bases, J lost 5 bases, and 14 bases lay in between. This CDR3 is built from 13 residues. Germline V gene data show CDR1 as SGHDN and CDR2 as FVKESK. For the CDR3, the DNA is TGTGCCAGCAGTCAGGACAGGAGGGACGAGCAGTACTTC. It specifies CASSQDRRDEQYF.

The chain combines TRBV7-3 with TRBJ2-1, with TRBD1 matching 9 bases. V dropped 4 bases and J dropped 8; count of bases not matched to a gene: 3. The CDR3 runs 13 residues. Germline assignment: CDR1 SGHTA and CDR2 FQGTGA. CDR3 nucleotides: TGTGCCAGCAGCTCGACAGGGGGTTATGAGCAGTTCTTC. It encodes CASSSTGGYEQFF.

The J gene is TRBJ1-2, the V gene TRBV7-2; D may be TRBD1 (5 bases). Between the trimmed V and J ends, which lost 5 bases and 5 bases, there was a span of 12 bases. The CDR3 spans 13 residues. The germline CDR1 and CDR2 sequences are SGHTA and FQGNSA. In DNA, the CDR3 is TGTGCCAGCAGCCGGGGGATACGGTATGGCTACACCTTC. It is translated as CASSRGIRYGYTF.

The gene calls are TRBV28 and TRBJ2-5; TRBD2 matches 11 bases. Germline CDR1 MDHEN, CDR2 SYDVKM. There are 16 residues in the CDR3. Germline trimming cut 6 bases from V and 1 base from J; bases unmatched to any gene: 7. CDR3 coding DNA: TGTGCCAGCAGCACGGGACTAGCGGTACTCCAAGAGACCCAGTACTTC. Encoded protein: CASSTGLAVLQETQYF.

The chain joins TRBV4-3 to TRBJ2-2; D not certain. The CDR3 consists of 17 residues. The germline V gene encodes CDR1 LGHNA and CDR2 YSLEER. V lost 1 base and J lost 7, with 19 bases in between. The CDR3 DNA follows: TGCGCCAGCAGCCAAGCTAGAACTTTTATTTTGGGCGGGGAGCTGTTTTTT. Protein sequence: CASSQARTFILGGELFF.

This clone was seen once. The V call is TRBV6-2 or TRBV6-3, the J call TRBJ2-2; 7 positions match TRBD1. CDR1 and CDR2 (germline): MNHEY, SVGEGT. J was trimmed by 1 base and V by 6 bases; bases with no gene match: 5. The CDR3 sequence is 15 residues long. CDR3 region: CASSNTGENTGELFF. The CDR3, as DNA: TGTGCCAGCAGCAACACAGGGGAGAACACCGGGGAGCTGTTTTTT.

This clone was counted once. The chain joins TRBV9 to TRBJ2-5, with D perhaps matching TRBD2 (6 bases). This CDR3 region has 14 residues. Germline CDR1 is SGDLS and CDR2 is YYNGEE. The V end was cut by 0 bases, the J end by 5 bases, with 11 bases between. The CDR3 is CASSVGGLAETQYF. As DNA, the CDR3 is TGTGCCAGCAGCGTAGGGGGTCTAGCGGAGACCCAGTACTTC.

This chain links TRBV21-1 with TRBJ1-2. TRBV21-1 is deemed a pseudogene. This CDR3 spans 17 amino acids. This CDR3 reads CASSNQVVCEVTNGYTF. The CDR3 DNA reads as TGTGCCAGCAGCAACCAAGTTGTCTGCGAGGTGACGAATGGCTACACCTTC.

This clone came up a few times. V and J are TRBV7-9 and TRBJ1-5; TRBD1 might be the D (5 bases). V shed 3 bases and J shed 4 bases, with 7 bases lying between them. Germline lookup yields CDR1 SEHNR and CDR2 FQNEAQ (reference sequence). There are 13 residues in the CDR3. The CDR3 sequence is CASSLGPNQPQHF. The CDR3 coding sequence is TGTGCCAGCAGCTTGGGGCCAAATCAGCCCCAGCATTTT.

The CDR3: CASSLVGTGAVETQYF. The CDR3 region has the DNA TGCGCCAGCAGCTTGGTTGGAACAGGGGCGGTAGAGACCCAGTACTTC. The chain combines TRBV5-1 with TRBJ2-5; 7 bases line up with TRBD1. V shed 0 bases, J shed 4 bases, and the junction held 9 bases outside the gene matches. The CDR3 length is 16 residues. Germline CDR1 and CDR2: SGHRS and YFSETQ.

The CDR3 protein is CASSQEKGLVVEQYF. CDR3 coding DNA: TGTGCCAGCAGCCAAGAGAAGGGACTAGTGGTCGAGCAGTACTTC. This chain joins TRBV4-2 and TRBJ2-7; 8 nucleotides match TRBD2. The germline CDR1 and CDR2 sequences are LGHNA and YNFKEQ. V lost 0 bases, J lost 6 bases, and 7 bases stayed unmatched. CDR3 length: 15 residues.

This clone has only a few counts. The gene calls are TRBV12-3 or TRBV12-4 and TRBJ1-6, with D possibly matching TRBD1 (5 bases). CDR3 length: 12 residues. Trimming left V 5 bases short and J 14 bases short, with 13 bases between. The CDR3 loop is CASSLGGTTLHF. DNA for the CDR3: TGTGCCAGCAGTCTTGGCGGGACTACCCTCCACTTT.

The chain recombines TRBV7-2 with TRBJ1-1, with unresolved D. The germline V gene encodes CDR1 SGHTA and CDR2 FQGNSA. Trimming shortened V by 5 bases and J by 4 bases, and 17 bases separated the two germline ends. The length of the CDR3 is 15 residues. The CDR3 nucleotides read TGTGCCAGCAGCCCCCCTTTTTTGGGAGTCACTGAAGCTTTCTTT. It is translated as CASSPPFLGVTEAFF.

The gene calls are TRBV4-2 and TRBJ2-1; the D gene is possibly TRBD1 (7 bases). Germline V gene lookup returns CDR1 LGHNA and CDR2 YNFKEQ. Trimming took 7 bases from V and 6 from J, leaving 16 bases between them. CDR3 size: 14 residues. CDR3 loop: CASTLDREVNEQFF. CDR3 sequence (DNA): TGTGCCAGCACCCTCGACAGGGAGGTCAATGAGCAGTTCTTC.

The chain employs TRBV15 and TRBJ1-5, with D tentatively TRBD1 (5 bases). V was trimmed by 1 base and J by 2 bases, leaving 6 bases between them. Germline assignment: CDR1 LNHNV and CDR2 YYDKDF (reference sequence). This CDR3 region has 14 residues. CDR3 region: CATSRARGNQPQHF. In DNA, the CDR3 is TGTGCCACCAGCAGAGCCAGGGGCAATCAGCCCCAGCATTTT.

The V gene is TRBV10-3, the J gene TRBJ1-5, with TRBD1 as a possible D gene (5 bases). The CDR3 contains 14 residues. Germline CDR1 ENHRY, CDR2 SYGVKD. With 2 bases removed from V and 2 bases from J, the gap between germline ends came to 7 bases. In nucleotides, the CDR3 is TGTGCCATCAGTGAGGGGGCCGGCAATCAGCCCCAGCATTTT. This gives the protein CAISEGAGNQPQHF.

The CDR3 nucleotides read TGTGCCACCGCTGCGTCGAGCAATGAGCAGTTCTTC. Residues: CATAASSNEQFF. The chain joins TRBV24-1 to TRBJ2-1; D unclear. CDR1 is KGHDR and CDR2 is SFDVKD in the germline V gene. Trimming took off 9 bases at V and 6 bases at J, with 11 bases between the two ends. CDR3 size: 12 residues.

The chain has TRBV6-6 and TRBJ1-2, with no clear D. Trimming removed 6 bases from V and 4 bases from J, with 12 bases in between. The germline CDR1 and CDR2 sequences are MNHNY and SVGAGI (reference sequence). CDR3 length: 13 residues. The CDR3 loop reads CASSAGRPYGYTF. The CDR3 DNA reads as TGTGCCAGCAGCGCCGGGAGACCCTATGGCTACACCTTC.

CDR3 sequence (DNA): TGCGCCAGCAGCCAAGAAACAAGCGCAGATACGCAGTATTTT. Translated, it gives CASSQETSADTQYF. The chain links TRBV4-3 to TRBJ2-3, with unresolved D. V was shortened by 0 bases and J by 4 bases, with 8 bases between the two germline ends. From germline, CDR1 is LGHNA and CDR2 YSLEER. The CDR3 has 14 residues.

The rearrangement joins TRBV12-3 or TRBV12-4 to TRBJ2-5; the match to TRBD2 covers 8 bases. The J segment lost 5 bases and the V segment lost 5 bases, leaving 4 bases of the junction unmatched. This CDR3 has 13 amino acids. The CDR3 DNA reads TGTGCCAGCAGTGGACTAGCCTCGGAGACCCAGTACTTC. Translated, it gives CASSGLASETQYF.

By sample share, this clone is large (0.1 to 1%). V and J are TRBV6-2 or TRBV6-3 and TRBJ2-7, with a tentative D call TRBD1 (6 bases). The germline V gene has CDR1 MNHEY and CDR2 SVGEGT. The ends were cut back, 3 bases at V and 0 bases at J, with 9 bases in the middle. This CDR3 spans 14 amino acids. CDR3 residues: CASSYRDNSYEQYF. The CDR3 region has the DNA TGTGCCAGCAGTTATCGGGACAACTCCTACGAGCAGTACTTC.

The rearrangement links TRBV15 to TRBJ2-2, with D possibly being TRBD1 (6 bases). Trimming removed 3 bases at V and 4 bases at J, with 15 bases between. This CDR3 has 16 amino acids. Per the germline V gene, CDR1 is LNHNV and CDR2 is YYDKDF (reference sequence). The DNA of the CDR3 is TGTGCCACCAGCAGGGCTAGACAGGCCGTCACCGGGGAGCTGTTTTTT. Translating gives CATSRARQAVTGELFF.

Here the CDR3 reads CASSIEAGVSYNEQFF. CDR3 nucleotide sequence: TGTGCCAGTAGTATAGAAGCGGGGGTCTCCTACAATGAGCAGTTCTTC. The chain joins TRBV19 to TRBJ2-1; TRBD2 agrees at 8 bases. The V gene's germline CDR1 is LNHDA and CDR2 SQIVND (reference sequence). The V and J ends lost 0 bases and 0 bases, in that order; junction bases with no gene match: 1. The CDR3 length is 16 residues.